This T cell receptor (beta chain) was retrieved from a study of blood T cell repertoires in COVID-19 (dated by TCRdb to the early 2020s). Background on the whole study: The collaborator samples originated in the United States, Italy and Spain and spanned the acute and convalescent phases of COVID-19. The material from the prospective study consisted of cDNA or gDNA derived from T cells, B-cell-depleted T cells, or PBMCs. Deeply sampled blood TCRbeta repertoires from subjects exposed to, actively infected with, or recovered from COVID-19 were included in the dataset. The repertoires were released in a freely available public database meant as a resource for research on the immune response to SARS-CoV-2. The samples were drawn from two sources: the first 160 participants of the ongoing ImmuneRACE study, and fewer than 1,500 subjects contributed by 6 global collaborators. The sample metadata nearly always contained a de-identified subject ID, COVID-19 status, age in years and sex. Where available, HLA class I and class II types were obtained from metadata supplied by the sample provider rather than from assay-based typing. The investigation overall reported the following: Clinical and demographic metadata were provided uncurated, with the amount varying by source and participant.

As regards this clone: Its antigen specificity is not known. Base qualities are not recorded, but no much larger clone differs from it by a single base.

The collaborating institutions used their own protocols to collect whole blood in K2EDTA tubes. For TCRbeta analysis, collaborators shipped samples as frozen whole blood, isolated PBMCs, or DNA extracted from either of those sample types. Unmatched junction bases come to 4, with V trimmed by 3 bases and J by 0 bases. Via the germline V gene, CDR1 is MDHEN and CDR2 SYDVKM. The CDR3 runs 16 residues from the cysteine to the phenylalanine. CDR3 DNA is the only sequence kept; it has 48 bases, read in frame from the first base. The immunoSEQ Assay, a bias-controlled multiplex PCR, was used to amplify TCRbeta CDR3 regions from genomic DNA. In the paper's pipeline: The number of nucleated cells in each sample was estimated from the amplification of reference gene primers within the assay. Sequence reads were collapsed and filtered to measure the absolute abundance of every unique TCRbeta CDR3 rearrangement. For each sample, productive Simpson clonality was calculated as the square root of Simpson's diversity index over productive rearrangements. Drawn from immuneACCESS, this table holds only the in-frame rearrangements with V and J called that TCRdb kept. Clones are partly lost; checked studies trace under half to an unresolved V gene and leave the rest unexplained. V and J calls and clone size are those listed in that table; D and trimming were worked out from the DNA. This sample is represented by about 240,000 clones; 86% of them were singletons. The ten largest make up 6.2% of the sample.

Sequencing input: peripheral blood. Recombination joined TRBV28 with TRBJ2-1; the central 8 bases match TRBD2. The clonotype comes from a man between 60 and 70 years old with acute or convalescent COVID-19. The CDR3 in this case is CASSFTGGASYNEQFF. The nucleotide sequence reads TGTGCCAGCAGTTTTACGGGGGGGGCCTCCTACAATGAGCAGTTCTTC.